This TCR beta chain was sequenced for a study of T cells after yellow fever vaccination. Study-wide background: Fractions with few cells were prepared using SMART-Seq v4 Ultra Low Input.

This clonotype was recorded a few times. MiXCR, applied by TCRdb to the 5' RACE reads, yields one record per CDR3 protein. The data contain over 300,000 distinct CDR3 sequences, around 3.6% of them singletons. The TCR comes from a man younger than 35 who received the YFV17D yellow fever vaccine. The sample consisted of PBMCs, taken on the day of the yellow fever booster vaccination.

CDR3 protein: CASRTGESNEKLFF. The CDR3 bases are TGCGCCAGCAGAACGGGAGAGTCTAATGAAAAACTGTTTTTT. This chain links TRBV5-1 with TRBJ1-4; unclear D gene. Germline V lookup: CDR1 SGHRS, CDR2 YFSETQ. This CDR3 is built from 14 residues. Trimming pared 5 bases from V and 3 bases from J, leaving 11 bases between.